This entry lists 31 T cell receptor beta chains sequenced from one sample in a study of sequential checkpoint blockade in melanoma (dated by TCRdb to the late 2010s). What this sample's treatment or condition label stands for: randomized to nivolumab then ipilimumab (arm A) or the reverse (arm B). Libraries were made using the immunoSEQ multiplex PCR assay. What TCRdb holds here is the immuneACCESS table cut down to in-frame rearrangements. Part of the clones is not present; checked against another copy, under half of the missing clones reflect an unresolved V gene, and the others are unexplained. The sample data list around 34,000 clones, and roughly 84% of these were observed just once. The ten biggest clones cover approximately 20% of the sample. Sequencing was performed on CD8+ T cells sorted from blood (inferred from file names), taken from a patient given nivolumab and ipilimumab in sequence. These receptors all stem from a human donor with melanoma.

This clone was picked up a small number of times. This chain connects TRBV4-2 to TRBJ2-3; 10 bases line up with TRBD2. The germline CDR1 and CDR2 sequences are LGHNA and YNFKEQ. The CDR3 runs to 18 residues. Trimming cost V 0 bases and J 2 bases; bases outside gene matches: 8. DNA for the CDR3: TGTGCCAGCAGCCAAGATTCCCTAGCGGGGGTATTCACAGATACGCAGTATTTT. As protein: CASSQDSLAGVFTDTQYF.

The genes are TRBV9 and TRBJ1-1; TRBD1 matches 7 bases. Germline CDR1 reads SGDLS; CDR2 reads YYNGEE. V lost 2 bases, J lost 0 bases, and 7 bases stayed unmatched. The CDR3 has 16 residues. The CDR3: CASSVSGRGMNTEAFF. The CDR3 DNA follows: TGTGCCAGCAGCGTTTCGGGCAGGGGGATGAACACTGAAGCTTTCTTT.

The rearrangement uses TRBV5-6 and TRBJ2-7, with 9 bases lining up with TRBD1. Germline V gene lookup returns CDR1 SGHDT and CDR2 YYEEEE. The CDR3 extends over 16 amino acids. V lost 0 bases, J lost 4 bases, and 8 bases stayed unmatched. The chain's CDR3 is CASSLGYRGRIYEQYF. Written as DNA, the CDR3 is TGTGCCAGCAGCTTGGGTTACAGGGGGCGCATTTACGAGCAGTACTTC. The complete variable domain, with remaining parts taken from reference TRBV5-6 and TRBJ2-7, reads DAGVTQSPTHLIKTRGQQVTLRCSPKSGHDTVSWYQQALGQGPQFIFQYYEEEERQRGNFPDRFSGHQFPNYSSELNVNALLLGDSALYLCASSLGYRGRIYEQYFGPGTRLTVT.

The chain's CDR3 is CASSYGTGGRSASFF. CDR3 coding DNA: TGTGCCAGCAGTTACGGGACAGGGGGCCGCAGCGCGTCTTTCTTT. The chain joins TRBV28 to TRBJ1-1; 12 nucleotides match TRBD1. Germline assignment: CDR1 MDHEN and CDR2 SYDVKM. This CDR3 comprises 15 residues. V was clipped by 4 bases and J by 12 bases; unmatched bases: 12.

The chain carries TRBV5-4 and TRBJ1-2; 9 bases line up with TRBD1. Germline V gene data show CDR1 as SGHNT and CDR2 as YYREEE (reference sequence). With V trimmed by 6 bases and J by 4 bases, 13 bases remained unmatched. The CDR3 length is 16 residues. In DNA, the CDR3 is TGTGCCAGCACCCTTTTACAGGGGGCCCACCTCTATGGCTACACCTTC. This encodes CASTLLQGAHLYGYTF. Looking up the rest from reference TRBV5-4 and TRBJ1-2 gives the full variable domain: ETGVTQSPTHLIKTRGQQVTLRCSSQSGHNTVSWYQQALGQGPQFIFQYYREEENGRGNFPPRFSGLQFPNYSSELNVNALELDDSALYLCASTLLQGAHLYGYTFGSGTRLTVV.

V usage is TRBV28 and J usage is TRBJ1-5; 9 positions match TRBD1. Trimming at V came to 5 bases and at J to 0 bases, leaving 2 bases not matched to a gene. Germline-derived CDR1 and CDR2 are MDHEN and SYDVKM. This CDR3 comprises 15 residues. For the CDR3, the DNA is TGTGCCAGCAGTGGACAGGGGTATAGCAATCAGCCCCAGCATTTT. This gives the protein CASSGQGYSNQPQHF. Drawing the rest from reference TRBV28 and TRBJ1-5, the complete variable domain is DVKVTQSSRYLVKRTGEKVFLECVQDMDHENMFWYRQDPGLGLRLIYFSYDVKMKEKGDIPEGYSVSREKKERFSLILESASTNQTSMYLCASSGQGYSNQPQHFGDGTRLSIL.

DNA of the CDR3: TGTGCCAGCAGTTTAGGCAAGGGGGCCTACGAGCAGTACTTC. It encodes CASSLGKGAYEQYF. This sequence joins TRBV27 and TRBJ2-7; maybe TRBD1 (6 bases). There are 14 residues in the CDR3. With 2 bases removed from V and 2 bases from J, the gap between germline ends came to 10 bases. Germline V gene data show CDR1 as MNHEY and CDR2 as SMNVEV (reference sequence).

The rearrangement joins TRBV2 to TRBJ2-7, with D tentatively TRBD1 (6 bases). CDR1 and CDR2 from the germline V gene are SNHLY and FYNNEI. The CDR3 is made up of 13 amino acids. Trimming shortened V by 8 bases and J by 0 bases, and 11 bases separated the two germline ends. The CDR3 DNA follows: TGTGCCAGCTTGGACAGAAACTCCTACGAGCAGTACTTC. Translated, it gives CASLDRNSYEQYF. The full variable domain, rest sourced from reference TRBV2 and TRBJ2-7, is EPEVTQTPSHQVTQMGQEVILRCVPISNHLYFYWYRQILGQKVEFLVSFYNNEISEKSEIFDDQFSVERPDGSNFTLKIRSTKLEDSAMYFCASLDRNSYEQYFGPGTRLTVT.

J is TRBJ1-1 and V is TRBV4-1; no definite D call. There are 14 residues in the CDR3. Looked up from germline, CDR1 is MGHRA and CDR2 is YSYEKL. The V end lost 4 bases, the J end lost 1 base, and 10 bases lay between the germline ends. CDR3 sequence reads: CASSLVGGNTEAFF. The CDR3 bases are TGCGCCAGCAGCCTTGTAGGAGGGAACACTGAAGCTTTCTTT.

The chain joins TRBV7-2 to TRBJ1-1; D gene uncertain. Trimming cost V 3 bases and J 1 base, with 6 bases left between them. The CDR3 is made up of 13 amino acids. Per the germline V gene, CDR1 is SGHTA and CDR2 is FQGNSA. The CDR3 loop is CASSFGPNTEAFF. The CDR3 DNA sequence: TGTGCCAGCAGCTTTGGCCCGAACACTGAAGCTTTCTTT.

The chain couples TRBV27 to TRBJ2-7; no definite D call. Germline values: CDR1 MNHEY, CDR2 SMNVEV (reference sequence). Trimming shortened V by 0 bases and J by 0 bases, and 9 bases separated the two germline ends. The CDR3 is 15 residues long. The CDR3 reads CASSLSPGRSYEQYF. Here the CDR3 DNA reads TGTGCCAGCAGTTTATCGCCAGGCCGCTCCTACGAGCAGTACTTC.

This clone was picked up a small number of times. V and J are TRBV19 and TRBJ1-1, with a tentative D call TRBD1 (5 bases). CDR1 is LNHDA, CDR2 SQIVND, per germline (reference sequence). Trimming cost V 7 bases and J 1 base, with 16 bases left between them. CDR3 length equals 15 residues. This chain's CDR3 is CASTPPGRRNTEAFF. Here the CDR3 DNA reads TGTGCCAGTACCCCCCCAGGGAGGAGGAACACTGAAGCTTTCTTT.

The chain is built from TRBV4-1 and TRBJ2-7; D not certain. This CDR3 spans 14 amino acids. Per germline, CDR1 MGHRA and CDR2 YSYEKL. V was pared by 3 bases and J by 6 bases, with 15 bases between. The CDR3 nucleotides read TGCGCCAGCAGCCAGGGCTGGGCCTCAGGCGAGCAGTACTTC. This gives the protein CASSQGWASGEQYF.

The V gene is TRBV4-1, the J gene TRBJ1-1; 7 positions agree with TRBD1. The CDR3 has 15 amino acids. Germline V CDR1 and CDR2: MGHRA, YSYEKL. The junction had 9 bases not matched to a gene; V was cut back by 4 bases and J by 4 bases. The CDR3 here is CASSPYEGAATEAFF. The CDR3, as DNA: TGCGCCAGCAGCCCCTATGAGGGGGCGGCCACTGAAGCTTTCTTT.

In this sample, this clone turned up once. The rearrangement links TRBV27 to TRBJ2-7, with 12 bases matching TRBD2. CDR3 length: 21 amino acids. The germline gives CDR1 MNHEY, CDR2 SMNVEV (reference sequence). With V trimmed by 6 bases and J by 3 bases, 24 bases remained unmatched. The CDR3: CASSWDSSPGTSGSRVYEQYF. DNA for the CDR3: TGTGCCAGCAGCTGGGACAGCTCCCCAGGGACTAGCGGGTCAAGGGTCTACGAGCAGTACTTC.

The V call is TRBV4-3, the J call TRBJ2-5, with 7 bases identical to TRBD1. The CDR3 spans 18 residues. V shed 6 bases, J shed 0 bases, and the junction held 16 bases outside the gene matches. Per the germline V gene, CDR1 is LGHNA and CDR2 is YSLEER. The CDR3 protein is CASRPSYRGLGYQETQYF. The CDR3 DNA reads TGCGCCAGCAGACCGTCCTACAGGGGTTTAGGGTACCAAGAGACCCAGTACTTC.

The rearrangement joins TRBV29-1 to TRBJ2-7; 7 bases align to TRBD1. This CDR3 region has 13 residues. V was pared by 5 bases and J by 3 bases, with 7 bases of the junction left unmatched. Germline values: CDR1 SQVTM, CDR2 ANQGSEA. CDR3 in DNA: TGCAGCGTTAATGTTTGGGACAGCTACGAGCAGTACTTC. Its protein is CSVNVWDSYEQYF.

The V gene is TRBV28, the J gene TRBJ1-5; D not resolved. V lost 7 bases to trimming and J lost 8 bases, with 12 bases between them. The CDR3 has 12 amino acids. The V gene's germline CDR1 is MDHEN and CDR2 SYDVKM. CDR3 nucleotides: TGTGCCAGCACCCTTAGAGGTAAGCCCCAGCATTTT. This translates into CASTLRGKPQHF.

The J gene is TRBJ2-7, the V gene TRBV5-6; weak D call: TRBD1 (6 bases). CDR3 length: 14 residues. Germline loops: CDR1 SGHDT, CDR2 YYEEEE. V was clipped by 6 bases and J by 0 bases, with 13 bases between them. This CDR3 reads CASTLGAGSYEQYF. DNA for the CDR3: TGTGCCAGCACCCTGGGGGCAGGCTCCTACGAGCAGTACTTC.

The chain carries TRBV6-4 and TRBJ2-2; 13 positions agree with TRBD2. The CDR3 runs 15 residues. With V trimmed by 2 bases and J by 6 bases, 0 bases remained unmatched. Germline CDR1 reads MRHNA; CDR2 reads SNTAGT. The CDR3 loop reads CASSDGLAGAGELFF. The CDR3, as DNA: TGTGCCAGCAGTGACGGACTAGCGGGAGCCGGGGAGCTGTTTTTT.

The chain has TRBV7-8 and TRBJ2-2, with D perhaps matching TRBD1 (6 bases). V was trimmed by 5 bases and J by 5 bases, leaving 15 bases between them. This CDR3 has 15 amino acids. Germline V lookup: CDR1 SGHVS, CDR2 FQNEAQ. Here the CDR3 DNA reads TGTGCCAGCAGCCCCAGTTCAGGGGCTACCGGGGAGCTGTTTTTT. Translation: CASSPSSGATGELFF.

This clone was seen a single time. Relative to the germline gene, one junction end is altered; a read error may explain this. The chain carries TRBV6-5 and TRBJ2-7, with 8 nucleotides matching TRBD1. Germline V CDR1 and CDR2: MNHEY, SVGAGI. The CDR3 loop spans 16 amino acids. For the CDR3, the DNA is TGTGCCAGCAGTTACCAGACAGGGGTAATCTCCCACGAGCAGTACTTC. This sequence encodes CASSYQTGVISHEQYF.

J is TRBJ2-1 and V is TRBV6-5; 15 bases align to TRBD2. This CDR3 comprises 15 residues. The V gene end was trimmed by 5 bases and the J gene end by 6 bases; junction bases not matched to a gene: 2. Germline CDR1 and CDR2: MNHEY and SVGAGI. The CDR3 protein is CASSGLAGGPNEQFF. The CDR3 region has the DNA TGTGCCAGCAGTGGACTAGCGGGGGGGCCCAATGAGCAGTTCTTC.

V is TRBV18 and J is TRBJ2-7; D is possibly TRBD2 (6 bases). CDR3 length: 15 amino acids. Germline lookup yields CDR1 KGHSH and CDR2 LQKENI. V was cut by 3 bases and J by 6 bases, with 18 bases left in between. For the CDR3, the DNA is TGTGCCAGCTCACCGCTCGGGGAGGCGGGCTTCGAGCAGTACTTC. As protein: CASSPLGEAGFEQYF.

The rearrangement joins TRBV27 to TRBJ1-5; 7 positions agree with TRBD1. CDR3 length: 15 amino acids. The V segment lost 6 bases and the J segment 1 base; nucleotides outside the gene matches: 6. Germline-derived CDR1 and CDR2 are MNHEY and SMNVEV (reference sequence). Here the CDR3 DNA reads TGTGCCAGCAGCACGACAGGGACGAGCAATCAGCCCCAGCATTTT. This sequence encodes CASSTTGTSNQPQHF.

This chain's CDR3 is CASSLTGTFNEQYF. The CDR3 coding sequence is TGTGCCAGCAGTCTGACAGGGACCTTCAACGAGCAGTACTTC. V gene TRBV27 combines with J gene TRBJ2-7; 7 bases match TRBD1. Germline trimming cut 5 bases from V and 5 bases from J; bases unmatched to any gene: 9. This CDR3 is 14 amino acids long. Germline loops: CDR1 MNHEY, CDR2 SMNVEV (reference sequence).

Note on this clone: This likely stems from a read error, as it lies one base from a far larger clone. V and J are TRBV6-1 and TRBJ1-2, with D possibly being TRBD1 (5 bases). Germline values: CDR1 MNHNS, CDR2 SASEGT. This CDR3 comprises 13 residues. The germline V and J ends were trimmed by 4 bases and 8 bases, with 14 bases remaining between them. The CDR3, as DNA: TGTGCCAGCAGTGGGGGCATGGGATACGGCTACACCTTC. Encoded protein: CASSGGMGYGYTF.

The gene calls are TRBV6-5 and TRBJ1-1; D call uncertain. Germline V gives CDR1 MNHEY, CDR2 SVGAGI. Trimming cost V 2 bases and J 0 bases, with 4 bases left between them. This CDR3 is 13 amino acids long. The CDR3: CASSYEMNTEAFF. The CDR3 nucleotides are TGTGCCAGCAGTTACGAGATGAACACTGAAGCTTTCTTT.

The chain couples TRBV7-9 to TRBJ2-7; D gene unclear. Germline values: CDR1 SEHNR, CDR2 FQNEAQ (reference sequence). With 5 bases removed from V and 6 bases from J, the gap between germline ends came to 11 bases. This CDR3 is built from 12 residues. CDR3 sequence reads: CASSISVIEQYF. The CDR3 nucleotides are TGTGCCAGCAGCATTAGTGTTATCGAGCAGTACTTC.

The CDR3 bases are TGTGCCAGCAGTATTGATACAGGGGGCCGCCAGCCCCAGCATTTT. Translating gives CASSIDTGGRQPQHF. The chain employs TRBV27 and TRBJ1-5, with 9 bases matching TRBD1. V trimming: 5 bases; J trimming: 7 bases; junction bases outside the gene matches: 9. Germline V gene data show CDR1 as MNHEY and CDR2 as SMNVEV (reference sequence). The CDR3 totals 15 residues.

The J gene is TRBJ2-7, the V gene TRBV28, with D uncertain. Trimming left V 6 bases short and J 4 bases short, with 13 bases between. CDR3 size: 13 residues. Germline assignment: CDR1 MDHEN and CDR2 SYDVKM. The CDR3 spells CASRLRSLYEQYF. In DNA form, the CDR3 reads TGTGCCAGCAGGCTTAGAAGCTTATACGAGCAGTACTTC.